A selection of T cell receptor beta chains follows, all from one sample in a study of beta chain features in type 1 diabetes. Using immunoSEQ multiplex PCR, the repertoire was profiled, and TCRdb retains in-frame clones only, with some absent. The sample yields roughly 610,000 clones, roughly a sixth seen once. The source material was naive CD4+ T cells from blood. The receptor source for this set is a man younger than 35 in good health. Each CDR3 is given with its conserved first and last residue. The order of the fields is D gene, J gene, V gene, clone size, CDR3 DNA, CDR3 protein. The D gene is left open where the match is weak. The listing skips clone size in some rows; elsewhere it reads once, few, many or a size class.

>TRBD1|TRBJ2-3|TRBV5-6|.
TGTGCCAGCAGCTTGGGGACAGGCCGCGAGTATTTT
CASSLGTGREYF
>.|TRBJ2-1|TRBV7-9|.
TGTGCCAGCAGCTTAGGTCTCCCCAGCTCCTACAATGAGCAGTTCTTC
CASSLGLPSSYNEQFF
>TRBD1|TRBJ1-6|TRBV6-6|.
TGTGCCAGCACCGGGGACAGCGGATCACCCCTCCACTTT
CASTGDSGSPLHF
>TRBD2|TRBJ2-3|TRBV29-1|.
TGCAGCGTTGCTCTAGCGGGGGGGGTCACAGATACGCAGTATTTT
CSVALAGGVTDTQYF
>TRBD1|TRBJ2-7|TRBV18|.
TGTGCCAGCTCAAGACCGGGACAGGGGTACTACGAGCAGTACTTC
CASSRPGQGYYEQYF
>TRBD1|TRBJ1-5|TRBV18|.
TGTGCCAGCTCCCCACAGGGGCGAGGACAGGGGCCAAACGACAAGCATTTT
CASSPQGRGQGPNDKHF
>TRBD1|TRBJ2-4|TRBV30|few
TGTGCCTGGAGGAGCCAACCAGGGGGCATTCAGTACTTC
CAWRSQPGGIQYF
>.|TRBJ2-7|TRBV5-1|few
TGCGCCAGCAGCTTGACCTCTTCCTACGAGCAGTACTTC
CASSLTSSYEQYF
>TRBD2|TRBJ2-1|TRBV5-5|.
TGTGCCAGCAGCCCCCCTAGCGGCCCGGGCAATGAGCAGTTCTTC
CASSPPSGPGNEQFF
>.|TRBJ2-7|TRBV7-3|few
TGTGCCAGCAGCTTCACCGGGACCTACGAGCAGTACTTC
CASSFTGTYEQYF
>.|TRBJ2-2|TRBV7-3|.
TGTGCCAGCAGCCCCCTGGGAGACACCGGGGAGCTGTTTTTT
CASSPLGDTGELFF
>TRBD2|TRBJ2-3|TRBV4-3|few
TGCGCCAGCAGCCAAACGGGGACTAGCGGGAGTAGAGCGGATACGCAGTATTTT
CASSQTGTSGSRADTQYF
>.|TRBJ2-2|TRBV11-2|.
TGTGCCAGCAGATACGCCGGGAGCACCGGGGAGCTGTTTTTT
CASRYAGSTGELFF
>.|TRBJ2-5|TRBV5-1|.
TGCGCCAGCAGCTCGCAAGAGACCCAGTACTTC
CASSSQETQYF
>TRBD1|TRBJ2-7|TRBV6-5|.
TGTGCCAGCAGTTACAGGGACAGGCATAATCAGCAGTACTTC
CASSYRDRHNQQYF
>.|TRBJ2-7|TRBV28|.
TGTGCCAGCACCTTAGGGGCAGGACAATGGGAGCAGTACTTC
CASTLGAGQWEQYF
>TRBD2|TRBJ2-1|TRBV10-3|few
TGTGCCATCAGTGAGAGCCGTCCTAGCGGTGATGAGCAGTTCTTC
CAISESRPSGDEQFF
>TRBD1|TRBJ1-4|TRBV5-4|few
TGTGCCAGCAGCTCCCAGGGGGCTGTTGAAAAACTGTTTTTT
CASSSQGAVEKLFF
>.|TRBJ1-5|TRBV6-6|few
TGTGCCAGCAGCCCAGTTCGGCTTGCTCAGCCCCAGCATTTT
CASSPVRLAQPQHF
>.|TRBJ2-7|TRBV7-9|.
TGTGCCAGCAGCAGGACAGCGAGCTCCTACGAGCAGTACTTC
CASSRTASSYEQYF
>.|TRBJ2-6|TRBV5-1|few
TGCGCCAGCAGCCCCACGGCTGGGGCCAACGTCCTGACTTTC
CASSPTAGANVLTF
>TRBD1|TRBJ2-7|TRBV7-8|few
TGTGCCAGCAGCCCTAGCCGGGACAGGGTGTACGAGCAGTACTTC
CASSPSRDRVYEQYF